The 10 T cell receptor beta chains below were found in one sample sequenced in a study of post-analysis software for immune sequencing data. Points from the study as a whole: Four to six TRBV segments were more frequent in patients than controls; TRBV5-6, TRBV5-1 and TRBV20-1 belonged to this group.

Built from TCR beta cDNA, the libraries had unique molecular identifiers in them. MiXCR, applied by TCRdb to the PCR reads, yields one record per CDR3 protein. The repertoire holds about 170,000 distinct CDR3 sequences, approximately 28% seen once, with about 1.6% in the top ten. These TCRs are of unknown antigen specificity. Source material: blood. These receptors all stem from a girl aged 10 to 17 with multiple sclerosis.

There are a few counts of this clonotype. V is TRBV5-5 and J is TRBJ2-3, with 8 bases matching TRBD2. The ends lost 0 bases at V and 6 bases at J; junction bases unmatched: 12. CDR1 and CDR2 (germline): SGHKS, YYEKEE (reference sequence). The CDR3 sequence is 17 residues long. The CDR3 region is CASSLVGSGKDIDTQYF. The CDR3 DNA sequence: TGTGCCAGCAGCTTGGTGGGTAGCGGGAAGGATATTGATACGCAGTATTTT.

The sample holds many counts of this clonotype. The V call is TRBV20-1, the J call TRBJ2-7, with 10 bases fitting TRBD1. This CDR3 has 14 amino acids. Germline V CDR1 and CDR2: DFQATT, SNEGSKA (reference sequence). The J segment lost 4 bases and the V segment lost 2 bases, leaving 5 bases of the junction unmatched. The CDR3 loop reads CSARTGTGAYEQYF. CDR3 sequence (DNA): TGCAGTGCTAGAACCGGGACAGGGGCTTACGAGCAGTACTTC.

As concerns this clonotype: A much larger clone differs by one base, so this may be a read error. The chain has TRBV29-1 and TRBJ2-7; D might be TRBD1 (5 bases). This CDR3 has 14 residues. Trimming removed 0 bases at V and 3 bases at J, with 12 bases between. The V gene's germline CDR1 is SQVTM and CDR2 ANQGSEA. The CDR3: CSVEEGLPLYEQYF. In DNA, the CDR3 is TGCAGCGTTGAAGAGGGGCTTCCCCTCTACGAGCAGTACTTC.

The CDR3 protein is CSVEGSAGYYNEQYF. The CDR3 coding sequence is TGCAGCGTTGAAGGCTCAGCGGGGTACTACAATGAGCAGTACTTC. The gene calls are TRBV29-1 and TRBJ2-5; TRBD2 aligns across 7 bases. CDR3 size: 15 residues. V gave up 1 base and J gave up 11 bases; unmatched junction bases: 16. Germline CDR1 SQVTM, CDR2 ANQGSEA.

There are many counts of this clonotype. This chain links TRBV10-3 with TRBJ2-1; D might be TRBD1 (6 bases). Germline CDR1 is ENHRY and CDR2 is SYGVKD. Between the trimmed V and J ends, which lost 0 bases and 2 bases, there was a span of 17 bases. The CDR3 is 18 residues long. DNA for the CDR3: TGTGCCATCAGTGAGTCCACCGGGACAAGGGACCCCTACAATGAGCAGTTCTTC. Translated: CAISESTGTRDPYNEQFF.

The chain is built from TRBV30 and TRBJ2-7; 7 nucleotides agree with TRBD1. Looked up from germline, CDR1 is GTSNPN and CDR2 is SVGIG (reference sequence). This CDR3 spans 13 amino acids. The V segment lost 4 bases and the J segment 6 bases; nucleotides outside the gene matches: 9. The CDR3: CAWTPRAGGEQYF. The CDR3 DNA reads TGTGCCTGGACTCCTCGGGCAGGGGGCGAGCAGTACTTC. Full variable domain (rest looked up from reference TRBV30 and TRBJ2-7): SQTIHQWPATLVQPVGSPLSLECTVEGTSNPNLYWYRQAAGRGLQLLFYSVGIGQISSEVPQNLSASRPQDRQFILSSKKLLLSDSGFYLCAWTPRAGGEQYFGPGTRLTVT.

This clonotype was seen at least ten times. The V gene is TRBV5-1, the J gene TRBJ2-3; the match to TRBD1 covers 7 bases. The CDR3 contains 17 residues. Germline V gene lookup returns CDR1 SGHRS and CDR2 YFSETQ. Germline trimming cut 0 bases from V and 1 base from J; bases unmatched to any gene: 8. The CDR3 coding sequence is TGCGCCAGCAGCTTGGCCCTCCGGACAGGCCGCACAGATACGCAGTATTTT. This translates into CASSLALRTGRTDTQYF.

With respect to this clonotype: A much larger clone lies one base from this, so it may be a read error. The genes are TRBV27 and TRBJ1-2; D uncertain. The CDR3 loop spans 11 amino acids. CDR1 is MNHEY, CDR2 SMNVEV, per germline (reference sequence). The germline V and J ends were trimmed by 5 bases and 13 bases, with 14 bases remaining between them. The CDR3 here is CASSLGRRRTF. CDR3 coding DNA: TGTGCCAGCAGTCTCGGACGGCGGCGCACCTTC.

This clonotype was counted many times. The V gene is TRBV4-1, the J gene TRBJ2-1; D possibly corresponds to TRBD2 (6 bases). Germline-derived CDR1 and CDR2 are MGHRA and YSYEKL. CDR3 size: 17 residues. Trimming left V 3 bases short and J 0 bases short, with 15 bases between. The CDR3 region has the DNA TGCGCCAGCAGCCACCGAACCGCGGGGAGCTCCTACAATGAGCAGTTCTTC. Translated, it gives CASSHRTAGSSYNEQFF.

About this clonotype: A much more abundant neighbour one base away suggests this may be a read error. This chain joins TRBV20-1 and TRBJ2-4; D is undetermined. Judging by the DNA end, TRBJ2-7 fits better; the J call may be wrong. Germline loops: CDR1 DFQATT, CDR2 SNEGSKA (reference sequence). CDR3 length: 12 residues. The CDR3 reads CRARLLSYEQYF. DNA of the CDR3: TGCAGGGCCAGACTGCTCTCCTACGAGCAGTACTTC.